Detailed here is one TCR beta chain. The antigen is not known. The same CDR3 also results from other DNA sequences found in this sample. These data belong to a study of shared clonotypes between healthy human individuals. Broader study findings: Non-shared clonotypes had lower generation probabilities than clonotypes shared by all four sorted-subset donors.

Libraries were prepared by immunoSEQ multiplex PCR; TCRdb keeps only in-frame clonotypes and omits some of them. The sample records 1.4 million or so clones, approximately 98.5% being singletons. The TCR was taken from a man aged 30 to 39 in good health. The sequencing sample was made of naive CD4+ T cells sorted from blood. The subset was: CD45RA+ positively selected.

This CDR3 reads CASSLVQGPYEQYF. The CDR3 DNA follows: TGTGCCAGCAGCTTAGTGCAGGGCCCCTACGAGCAGTACTTC. The rearrangement uses TRBV7-2 and TRBJ2-7, with a weak D call TRBD1 (5 bases). Trimming cost V 1 base and J 2 bases, with 9 bases left between them. This CDR3 contains 14 residues. The germline CDR1 and CDR2 sequences are SGHTA and FQGNSA.